This T cell receptor beta chain is from a study of blood T cell repertoires in COVID-19. In germline, CDR1 is SNHLY, CDR2 FYNNEI. This CDR3 region has 15 residues. The V end was cut by 1 base, the J end by 4 bases, with 11 bases between. The data were produced by immunoSEQ multiplex PCR, yet TCRdb's version contains in-frame clones alone and is incomplete. The table includes 200,000 to 250,000 clones, about three quarters detected once. This clone turned up a few times. Sequenced input: peripheral blood. This sequence originates from a woman in her 70s with acute or convalescent COVID-19. This sequence joins TRBV2 and TRBJ1-5; possibly TRBD1 for D (6 bases). CDR3 sequence (DNA): TGTGCCAGCAGTGAAGACGGACAGATTAATCAGCCCCAGCATTTT. Its protein is CASSEDGQINQPQHF.